The 27 T cell receptor beta chains below were found in one sample sequenced in a study of shared clonotypes between healthy human individuals. Assay: immunoSEQ multiplex PCR; the TCRdb copy retains only in-frame clones and omits some. The profile covers almost 750,000 clones, with around 77% appearing a single time and less than 2% taken by the ten largest. Material: memory CD4+ T cells sorted from blood. Subset indicated: CD45RA-negative fraction. These receptors were obtained from a woman younger than 45 in good health.

This sequence joins TRBV15 and TRBJ1-2; tentative D call: TRBD1 (5 bases). In germline, CDR1 is LNHNV, CDR2 YYDKDF (reference sequence). With 1 base removed from V and 1 base from J, the gap between germline ends came to 10 bases. CDR3 length: 15 amino acids. CDR3: CATSRGDSLNYGYTF. CDR3 nucleotides: TGTGCCACCAGCAGAGGAGACAGCCTTAACTATGGCTACACCTTC. Using reference TRBV15 and TRBJ1-2 for the parts outside the CDR3, the full variable domain is DAMVIQNPRYQVTQFGKPVTLSCSQTLNHNVMYWYQQKSSQAPKLLFHYYDKDFNNEADTPDNFQSRRPNTSFCFLDIRSPGLGDTAMYLCATSRGDSLNYGYTFGSGTRLTVV.

This clone has a handful of counts. The rearrangement uses TRBV28 and TRBJ2-5; D might be TRBD1 or TRBD2, each matching 6 bases. The CDR3 length is 15 residues. CDR1 is MDHEN and CDR2 is SYDVKM in the germline V gene. Trimming cost V 6 bases and J 4 bases, with 18 bases left between them. The CDR3 region is CASSLPGGRGETQYF. The CDR3 nucleotides are TGTGCCAGCAGCCTCCCTGGGGGGCGAGGAGAGACCCAGTACTTC. Supplemented by reference TRBV28 and TRBJ2-5, the full variable domain reads DVKVTQSSRYLVKRTGEKVFLECVQDMDHENMFWYRQDPGLGLRLIYFSYDVKMKEKGDIPEGYSVSREKKERFSLILESASTNQTSMYLCASSLPGGRGETQYFGPGTRLLVL.

V gene TRBV7-2 combines with J gene TRBJ1-1; 7 bases line up with TRBD1. The V gene's germline CDR1 is SGHTA and CDR2 FQGNSA. V dropped 1 base and J dropped 7; count of bases not matched to a gene: 6. CDR3 size: 14 residues. The DNA of the CDR3 is TGTGCCAGCAGCTTAGTCTGGGACAGCTTTGAAGCTTTCTTT. It translates to CASSLVWDSFEAFF.

In this sample, this clone turned up a few times. The identical CDR3 is also encoded by other nucleotide sequences in the sample. The rearrangement links TRBV18 to TRBJ2-7; 7 nucleotides agree with TRBD1. The germline V gene encodes CDR1 KGHSH and CDR2 LQKENI. J lost 2 bases, V lost 3 bases, and 4 bases had no gene match. The CDR3 sequence is 14 residues long. CDR3 in amino acids: CASSPRQGTYEQYF. CDR3 DNA sequence: TGTGCCAGCTCACCCCGACAGGGAACCTACGAGCAGTACTTC. Full variable domain (remainder filled in from reference TRBV18 and TRBJ2-7): NAGVMQNPRHLVRRRGQEARLRCSPMKGHSHVYWYRQLPEEGLKFMVYLQKENIIDESGMPKERFSAEFPKEGPSILRIQQVVRGDSAAYFCASSPRQGTYEQYFGPGTRLTVT.

On this clone itself: A much larger clone differs by one base, so this may be a read error. This same CDR3 is encoded by further DNA sequences in the sample. The V gene is TRBV28, the J gene TRBJ1-4; D is unclear. V shed 3 bases and J shed 0 bases, with 5 bases lying between them. Germline V gene data show CDR1 as MDHEN and CDR2 as SYDVKM. CDR3 length: 14 amino acids. CDR3 coding DNA: TGTGCCAGCAGTTTCGGGGCAACTAATGAAAAACTGTTTTTT. Protein: CASSFGATNEKLFF.

V usage is TRBV18 and J usage is TRBJ2-3, with D tentatively TRBD2 (6 bases). Germline V gene lookup returns CDR1 KGHSH and CDR2 LQKENI. The V end was cut by 8 bases, the J end by 4 bases, with 31 bases between. CDR3 size: 19 residues. CDR3 residues: CASAQKGTSAGYEADTQYF. CDR3 DNA sequence: TGTGCCAGCGCTCAAAAGGGAACCTCGGCGGGGTATGAAGCAGATACGCAGTATTTT.

The chain combines TRBV7-2 with TRBJ2-3, with 9 bases matching TRBD2. Germline CDR1 reads SGHTA; CDR2 reads FQGNSA. Trimming cost V 5 bases and J 7 bases; bases outside gene matches: 7. The CDR3 runs to 14 residues. CDR3 sequence reads: CASSTRGGSNTQYF. CDR3 nucleotides: TGTGCCAGCAGCACGCGGGGGGGGTCCAATACGCAGTATTTT.

On this clone itself: The sample has other DNA sequences that encode this CDR3 too. V and J are TRBV5-1 and TRBJ1-1, with 10 bases that match TRBD1. Germline V gene lookup returns CDR1 SGHRS and CDR2 YFSETQ. V lost 4 bases to trimming and J lost 3 bases; unmatched junction nucleotides: 6. There are 15 residues in the CDR3. For the CDR3, the DNA is TGCGCCAGCAGCCCAACCGGGACAGGGGACACTGAAGCTTTCTTT. This encodes CASSPTGTGDTEAFF.

CDR3 region: CASSWGTSGLQYF. Written as DNA, the CDR3 is TGTGCCAGCAGCTGGGGGACTAGCGGGCTGCAGTACTTC. The chain recombines TRBV6-5 with TRBJ2-7; 12 nucleotides align to TRBD2. The CDR3 consists of 13 residues. In germline, CDR1 is MNHEY, CDR2 SVGAGI. J lost 9 bases, V lost 6 bases, and 6 bases had no gene match.

The chain carries TRBV7-8 and TRBJ2-5; 12 bases agree with TRBD2. V lost 10 bases to trimming and J lost 5 bases; unmatched junction nucleotides: 11. This CDR3 is built from 15 residues. Germline CDR1 reads SGHVS; CDR2 reads FQNEAQ. The CDR3 DNA reads TGTGCCACCCGCCCGACTAGCGGGAGACAGGAGACCCAGTACTTC. As protein: CATRPTSGRQETQYF. Supplemented by reference TRBV7-8 and TRBJ2-5, the full variable domain reads GAGVSQSPRYKVAKRGQDVALRCDPISGHVSLFWYQQALGQGPEFLTYFQNEAQLDKSGLPSDRFFAERPEGSVSTLKIQRTQQEDSAVYLCATRPTSGRQETQYFGPGTRLLVL.

The CDR3 loop reads CASRGVRGTGELFF. CDR3 bases: TGTGCCAGCAGAGGGGTGAGAGGGACCGGGGAGCTGTTTTTT. The rearrangement uses TRBV11-1 and TRBJ2-2, with D perhaps given as TRBD1 or TRBD2 (5 bases each). From germline, CDR1 is SGHAT and CDR2 FQDESV (reference sequence). The CDR3 sequence is 14 residues long. Trimming took 6 bases from V and 5 from J, leaving 13 bases between them.

This clone was counted many times. The gene calls are TRBV7-9 and TRBJ1-1; TRBD1 is a possible D gene (5 bases). Between the trimmed V and J ends, which lost 7 bases and 0 bases, there was a span of 9 bases. The length of the CDR3 is 13 residues. Looked up from germline, CDR1 is SEHNR and CDR2 is FQNEAQ (reference sequence). CDR3 in amino acids: CASTGGVNTEAFF. The CDR3 DNA is TGTGCCAGCACGGGGGGAGTGAACACTGAAGCTTTCTTT.

V gene TRBV18 combines with J gene TRBJ2-2; D unclear. Germline CDR1 reads KGHSH; CDR2 reads LQKENI. The CDR3 has 15 amino acids. The ends were cut back, 3 bases at V and 0 bases at J, with 8 bases in the middle. CDR3: CASSPVQSNTGELFF. CDR3 bases: TGTGCCAGCTCACCCGTTCAGTCGAACACCGGGGAGCTGTTTTTT.

In its sample, this clone was seen once. With only one base between it and a far larger clone, this is likely a read error. The J gene is TRBJ2-1, the V gene TRBV4-1; a weak D match, TRBD1 (6 bases). Germline V gene data show CDR1 as MGHRA and CDR2 as YSYEKL. This CDR3 contains 20 residues. The CDR3 reads CAGSQDRFTGTTNRYNEQFF. CDR3 DNA sequence: TGCGCCGGCAGCCAAGACCGATTCACCGGGACAACCAACCGGTACAATGAGCAGTTCTTC.

This clone was found a few times. The chain joins TRBV7-9 to TRBJ1-2; a weak D match, TRBD1 (6 bases). Germline V gene sequence: CDR1 SEHNR, CDR2 FQNEAQ (reference sequence). The CDR3 covers 17 residues. V was cut by 5 bases and J by 4 bases, with 23 bases left in between. The CDR3 here is CASSPLFHIRGGYGYTF. CDR3 nucleotides: TGTGCCAGCAGCCCCCTTTTTCACATCAGGGGAGGCTATGGCTACACCTTC.

The rearrangement joins TRBV5-4 to TRBJ1-1; the D gene is possibly TRBD1 (6 bases). V lost 4 bases to trimming and J lost 1 base, with 14 bases between them. The germline V gene encodes CDR1 SGHNT and CDR2 YYREEE (reference sequence). The length of the CDR3 is 15 residues. CDR3 bases: TGTGCCAGCAGCAAAACCGACAGGACGAACACTGAAGCTTTCTTT. This encodes CASSKTDRTNTEAFF. The full variable domain, completed using reference TRBV5-4 and TRBJ1-1, is ETGVTQSPTHLIKTRGQQVTLRCSSQSGHNTVSWYQQALGQGPQFIFQYYREEENGRGNFPPRFSGLQFPNYSSELNVNALELDDSALYLCASSKTDRTNTEAFFGQGTRLTVV.

This clone was observed at least ten times. The rearrangement joins TRBV6-4 to TRBJ1-1; 7 bases match TRBD1. The CDR3 totals 13 residues. The germline V gene encodes CDR1 MRHNA and CDR2 SNTAGT. Trimming at V came to 2 bases and at J to 3 bases, leaving 0 bases not matched to a gene. The CDR3 loop reads CASSDRGHTEAFF. As DNA, the CDR3 is TGTGCCAGCAGTGACAGGGGGCACACTGAAGCTTTCTTT.

The V and J genes are TRBV28 and TRBJ1-2, with D unclear. Germline V gene sequence: CDR1 MDHEN, CDR2 SYDVKM. V shed 5 bases and J shed 4 bases, with 5 bases lying between them. This CDR3 is built from 11 residues. The DNA for the CDR3 is TGTGCCAGCAGTCGAATCTATGGCTACACCTTC. Translating gives CASSRIYGYTF.

The chain joins TRBV28 to TRBJ2-7; D gene ambiguous. Germline CDR1 and CDR2: MDHEN and SYDVKM. The ends were cut back, 3 bases at V and 7 bases at J, with 7 bases in the middle. The CDR3 has 11 amino acids. The CDR3: CASSFHREQYF. The CDR3 bases are TGTGCCAGCAGTTTTCACCGGGAGCAGTACTTC.

In its sample, this clone was seen once. The J gene is TRBJ1-3, the V gene TRBV7-9; D is uncertain. This CDR3 comprises 13 residues. V lost 1 base and J 4 bases, leaving 5 bases between the germline ends. Looked up from germline, CDR1 is SEHNR and CDR2 is FQNEAQ (reference sequence). As DNA, the CDR3 is TGTGCCAGCAGCTTAGGAGGGGGAAACACCATATATTTT. Its protein product is CASSLGGGNTIYF.

Concerning this clone itself: This sample includes further DNA sequences coding for the same CDR3. The J gene is TRBJ2-1, the V gene TRBV5-1, with D hard to call. This CDR3 region has 15 residues. Germline V gene data show CDR1 as SGHRS and CDR2 as YFSETQ. The V end was cut by 0 bases, the J end by 0 bases, with 7 bases between. CDR3 residues: CASSLASGSYNEQFF. For the CDR3, the DNA is TGCGCCAGCAGCTTGGCCTCGGGCTCCTACAATGAGCAGTTCTTC.

This chain connects TRBV7-9 to TRBJ2-7; TRBD1 agrees at 7 bases. Germline CDR1 and CDR2: SEHNR and FQNEAQ (reference sequence). V gave up 5 bases and J gave up 4 bases; unmatched junction bases: 5. The CDR3 has 13 residues. CDR3 nucleotides: TGTGCCAGCAGCCCTCTCAGGGGGTACGAGCAGTACTTC. Encoded protein: CASSPLRGYEQYF.

This clone was detected many times. The chain links TRBV6-1 to TRBJ1-5; possibly TRBD1 for D (6 bases). The CDR3 is 16 amino acids. V was pared by 2 bases and J by 2 bases, with 13 bases between. Germline V gene sequence: CDR1 MNHNS, CDR2 SASEGT. The CDR3 region has the DNA TGTGCCAGCAGTGAATACCAGGGGACGCGCAATCAGCCCCAGCATTTT. It specifies CASSEYQGTRNQPQHF.

The chain couples TRBV7-3 to TRBJ2-1; D might be TRBD2 (5 bases). This CDR3 region has 12 residues. CDR1 is SGHTA and CDR2 is FQGTGA in the germline V gene. Trimming cost V 5 bases and J 5 bases, with 7 bases left between them. CDR3 nucleotide sequence: TGTGCCAGCAGCACCGGGAACAATGAGCAGTTCTTC. Translating it yields CASSTGNNEQFF.

The V call is TRBV28, the J call TRBJ2-1; TRBD1 matches 9 bases. CDR1 is MDHEN and CDR2 is SYDVKM in the germline V gene. The J segment lost 1 base and the V segment lost 3 bases, leaving 7 bases of the junction unmatched. CDR3 size: 17 residues. In DNA, the CDR3 is TGTGCCAGCAGTTTGCCCGGGACAGGGCGGTCCTACAATGAGCAGTTCTTC. Translation gives CASSLPGTGRSYNEQFF.

The J gene is TRBJ2-5, the V gene TRBV6-6; 9 bases agree with TRBD1. The CDR3 loop spans 14 amino acids. Germline-derived CDR1 and CDR2 are MNHNY and SVGAGI (reference sequence). V lost 2 bases to trimming and J lost 4 bases; unmatched junction nucleotides: 2. The CDR3 is CASSYRTGVETQYF. In DNA form, the CDR3 reads TGTGCCAGCAGTTACCGGACAGGGGTAGAGACCCAGTACTTC.

This clone was detected ten times or more. The chain recombines TRBV7-9 with TRBJ2-4; 7 nucleotides match TRBD1. Losses at the gene ends were 5 bases for V and 9 bases for J; bases not matched to a gene: 10. The CDR3 runs 14 residues. CDR1 is SEHNR, CDR2 FQNEAQ, per germline (reference sequence). This CDR3 reads CASSQDRASGIQYF. The CDR3 DNA is TGTGCCAGCAGCCAAGACAGGGCTTCGGGCATTCAGTACTTC.